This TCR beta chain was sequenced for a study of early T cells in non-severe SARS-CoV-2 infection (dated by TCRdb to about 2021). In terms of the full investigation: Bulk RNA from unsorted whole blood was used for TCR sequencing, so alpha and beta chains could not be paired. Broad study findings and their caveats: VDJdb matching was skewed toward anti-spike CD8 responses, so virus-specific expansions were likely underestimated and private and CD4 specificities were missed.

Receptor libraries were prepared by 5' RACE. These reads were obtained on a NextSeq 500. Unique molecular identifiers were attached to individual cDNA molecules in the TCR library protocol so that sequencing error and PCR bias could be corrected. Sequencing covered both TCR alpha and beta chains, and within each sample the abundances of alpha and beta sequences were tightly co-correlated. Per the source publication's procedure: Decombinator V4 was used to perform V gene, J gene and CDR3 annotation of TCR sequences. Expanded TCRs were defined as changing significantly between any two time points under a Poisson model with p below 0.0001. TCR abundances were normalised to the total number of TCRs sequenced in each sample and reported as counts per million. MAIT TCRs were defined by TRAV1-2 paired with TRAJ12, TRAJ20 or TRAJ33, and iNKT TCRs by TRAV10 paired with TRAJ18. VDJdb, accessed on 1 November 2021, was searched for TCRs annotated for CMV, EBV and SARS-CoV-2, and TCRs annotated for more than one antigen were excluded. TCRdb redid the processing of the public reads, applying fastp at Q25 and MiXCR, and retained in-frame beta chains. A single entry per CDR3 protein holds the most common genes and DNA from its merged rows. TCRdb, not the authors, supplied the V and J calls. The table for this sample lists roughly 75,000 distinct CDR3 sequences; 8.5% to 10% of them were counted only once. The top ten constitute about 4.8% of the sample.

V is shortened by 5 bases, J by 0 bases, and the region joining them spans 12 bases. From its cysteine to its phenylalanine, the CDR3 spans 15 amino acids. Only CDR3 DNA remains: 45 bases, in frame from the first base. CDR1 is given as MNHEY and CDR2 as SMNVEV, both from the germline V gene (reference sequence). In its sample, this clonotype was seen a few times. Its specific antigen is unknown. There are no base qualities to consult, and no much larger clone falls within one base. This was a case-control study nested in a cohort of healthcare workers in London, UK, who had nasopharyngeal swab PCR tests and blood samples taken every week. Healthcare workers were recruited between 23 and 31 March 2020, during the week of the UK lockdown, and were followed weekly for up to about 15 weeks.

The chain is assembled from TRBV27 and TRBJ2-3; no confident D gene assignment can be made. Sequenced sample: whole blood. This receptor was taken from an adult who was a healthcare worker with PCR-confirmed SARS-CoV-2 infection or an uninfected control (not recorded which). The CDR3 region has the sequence CASSPLVGSTDTQYF. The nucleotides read TGTGCCAGCAGTCCCCTGGTAGGGAGCACAGATACGCAGTATTTT.